One and the same sample provided the 19 T cell receptor beta chains below, sequenced in a study of breast tumors, draining lymph nodes, adjacent tissues. The lymph nodes were axillary draining lymph nodes from breast cancer patients. MiXCR, run by TCRdb on the multiplex PCR reads, gives a single entry per CDR3 protein. This repertoire shows fewer than 150,000 distinct CDR3 sequences, approximately 21% found once; its top ten account for about 2.2%. The sequencing input was axillary lymph node tissue. The receptors come from a female donor with breast cancer. Some clones in this sample may be carry-over from other donors' samples.

Ten or more counts support this clonotype. This chain links TRBV15 with TRBJ2-5; D perhaps matches TRBD1 (6 bases). Germline CDR1 LNHNV, CDR2 YYDKDF (reference sequence). Trimming removed 3 bases from V and 5 bases from J, with 16 bases in between. The CDR3 totals 15 residues. The CDR3 coding sequence is TGTGCCACCAGCAGTCGGACAGTGAGAATTGAGACCCAGTACTTC. Protein product: CATSSRTVRIETQYF.

As concerns this clonotype: A much larger clone lies one base from this, so it may be a read error. The V gene is TRBV12-3 or TRBV12-4, the J gene TRBJ2-1; D possibly uses TRBD1 or TRBD2 (5 bases each). This CDR3 is built from 15 residues. V lost 4 bases to trimming and J lost 8 bases, with 18 bases between them. In nucleotides, the CDR3 is TGTGCCAGCAGTTCTAACGTAATAAGGGACGATGAGCAGTTCTTC. It codes for CASSSNVIRDDEQFF.

Points on this clonotype: A much larger clone is a single base away; this may be a read error. CDR3 in amino acids: CASSYRPPIRSGSEKLFF. The CDR3 DNA is TGTGCCAGCAGTTACCGACCCCCAATTAGAAGTGGGAGTGAAAAACTGTTTTTT. This sequence joins TRBV6-5 and TRBJ1-4; D unclear. Germline V lookup: CDR1 MNHEY, CDR2 SVGAGI. Trimming pared 2 bases from V and 7 bases from J, leaving 23 bases between. CDR3 size: 18 residues.

As regards this clonotype: This may stem from a read error, because a much larger clone lies one nucleotide away. The chain combines TRBV19 with TRBJ2-7; TRBD2 matches 9 bases. The CDR3 has 15 amino acids. Per the germline V gene, CDR1 is LNHDA and CDR2 is SQIVND (reference sequence). For the CDR3, the DNA is TGTACCAGTACCCAAGGGCGGGAGGGCCGCTACGAGCAGTACTTC. This gives the protein CTSTQGREGRYEQYF.

This clonotype was counted ten times or more. The J gene is TRBJ2-3, the V gene TRBV2; D may be TRBD2 (7 bases). The CDR3 is made up of 15 amino acids. V lost 2 bases and J 6 bases, leaving 15 bases between the germline ends. Germline-derived CDR1 and CDR2 are SNHLY and FYNNEI. CDR3 region: CASSERAGAGDTQYF. The CDR3 DNA is TGTGCCAGCAGTGAACGGGCGGGGGCCGGGGATACGCAGTATTTT. Full variable domain (outside the CDR3, taken from reference TRBV2 and TRBJ2-3): EPEVTQTPSHQVTQMGQEVILRCVPISNHLYFYWYRQILGQKVEFLVSFYNNEISEKSEIFDDQFSVERPDGSNFTLKIRSTKLEDSAMYFCASSERAGAGDTQYFGPGTRLTVL.

To note about this clonotype: Possible read error: a much larger clone is one base away. V and J are TRBV7-9 and TRBJ2-2; weak D call: TRBD2 (5 bases). The CDR3 is 14 residues long. Germline values: CDR1 SEHNR, CDR2 FQNEAQ (reference sequence). The CDR3 protein is CASSKESVTGELLF. The CDR3 nucleotides read TGTGCCAGCAGCAAAGAAAGTGTCACCGGGGAGCTGCTTTTT.

This clonotype occurred many times. This chain links TRBV19 with TRBJ2-1; no firm D call. The CDR3 length is 13 residues. CDR1 and CDR2 from the germline V gene are LNHDA and SQIVND (reference sequence). V shed 4 bases and J shed 8 bases, with 12 bases lying between them. The CDR3 bases are TGTGCCAGTAGTACCTACATTAGGGATGAGCAGTTCTTC. Residues: CASSTYIRDEQFF.

Concerning this clonotype: The CDR3 end shows no conserved phenylalanine or tryptophan, and so a read error is likely. The chain uses TRBV18 and TRBJ2-5, with 7 positions matching TRBD2. Germline CDR1 reads KGHSH; CDR2 reads LQKENI. This CDR3 has 17 residues. Trimming took 2 bases from V and 2 from J; bases not matched to a gene: 11. This CDR3 reads CASSPGEGPMLQETQYL. The CDR3 coding sequence is TGTGCCAGCTCACCAGGGGAGGGGCCAATGCTTCAAGAGACCCAGTACCTC.

The chain employs TRBV3-1 and TRBJ1-4; 10 bases line up with TRBD1. CDR3 size: 15 residues. With 4 bases clipped from V and 4 bases from J, the junction kept 3 bases outside the gene matches. CDR1 LGHDT and CDR2 YNNKEL come from the germline V gene (reference sequence). The CDR3 nucleotides read TGTGCCAGCAGCCTACGGACAGGGGGTAATGAAAAACTGTTTTTT. This translates into CASSLRTGGNEKLFF. The full variable domain, in which reference TRBV3-1 and TRBJ1-4 provide the parts outside the CDR3, is DTAVSQTPKYLVTQMGNDKSIKCEQNLGHDTMYWYKQDSKKFLKIMFSYNNKELIINETVPNRFSPKSPDKAHLNLHINSLELGDSAVYFCASSLRTGGNEKLFFGSGTQLSVL.

This clonotype has ten or more counts. The chain links TRBV5-1 to TRBJ2-3, with D unclear. This CDR3 spans 17 amino acids. Germline V CDR1 and CDR2: SGHRS, YFSETQ. V lost 1 base and J 0 bases, leaving 15 bases between the germline ends. CDR3: CASSLRVEITSTDTQYF. The DNA of the CDR3 is TGCGCCAGCAGCTTGCGGGTCGAGATAACTAGCACAGATACGCAGTATTTT.

This clonotype was detected ten times or more. The gene calls are TRBV6-5 and TRBJ2-2, with D perhaps TRBD1 or TRBD2 (5 bases each). Germline CDR1 is MNHEY and CDR2 is SVGAGI. Deletions cut 2 bases from V and 0 bases from J, with 10 bases between. The CDR3 is 16 residues long. Here the CDR3 DNA reads TGTGCCAGCAGTTACCAGGGAGCTACGAACACCGGGGAGCTGTTTTTT. It encodes CASSYQGATNTGELFF.

This clonotype was counted many times. J is TRBJ2-7 and V is TRBV24-1; 8 bases fit TRBD1. CDR3 length: 15 residues. Germline CDR1 and CDR2: KGHDR and SFDVKD. J lost 5 bases, V lost 3 bases, and 8 bases had no gene match. The CDR3: CATSDRTGFTHEQYF. The CDR3 DNA reads TGTGCCACCAGTGATAGGACAGGGTTCACCCACGAGCAGTACTTC.

This clonotype was seen at least ten times. V is TRBV6-5 and J is TRBJ2-3, with D possibly being TRBD2 (5 bases). The CDR3 is 16 amino acids. Germline V CDR1 and CDR2: MNHEY, SVGAGI. Trimming cost V 0 bases and J 4 bases, with 14 bases left between them. Here the CDR3 reads CASSYSPSSSADTQYF. DNA of the CDR3: TGTGCCAGCAGTTACTCGCCCTCGAGTAGCGCAGATACGCAGTATTTT.

The table lists this clonotype with many counts. The V call is TRBV6-1, the J call TRBJ2-7; possible D gene TRBD2, 6 bases. V lost 6 bases and J 4 bases, leaving 16 bases between the germline ends. The CDR3 contains 14 residues. Germline V gives CDR1 MNHNS, CDR2 SASEGT. The DNA of the CDR3 is TGTGCCAGCAGCCTCGGGCCGGGGGAATACGAGCAGTACTTC. Amino acids: CASSLGPGEYEQYF.

Many counts were recorded for this clonotype. CDR3 amino acids: CASSSGFGYGYTF. The CDR3 DNA reads TGTGCCAGCAGTTCAGGGTTCGGCTATGGCTACACCTTC. The chain employs TRBV27 and TRBJ1-2; weak D call: TRBD1 (5 bases). The CDR3 contains 13 residues. V was clipped by 4 bases and J by 4 bases, with 10 bases between them. The germline V gene has CDR1 MNHEY and CDR2 SMNVEV (reference sequence).

This clonotype was observed many times. The chain combines TRBV11-2 with TRBJ2-3, with TRBD2 matching 8 bases. The V gene end was trimmed by 3 bases and the J gene end by 4 bases; junction bases not matched to a gene: 15. From germline, CDR1 is SGHAT and CDR2 FQNNGV. The CDR3 contains 18 residues. CDR3 loop: CASSFRSRAAGAADTQYF. CDR3 nucleotide sequence: TGTGCCAGCAGCTTTAGGTCGAGGGCAGCGGGAGCTGCAGATACGCAGTATTTT.

There are many counts of this clonotype. The J gene is TRBJ1-2, the V gene TRBV5-6; D is possibly TRBD1 (6 bases). In germline, CDR1 is SGHDT, CDR2 YYEEEE. The length of the CDR3 is 14 residues. V was trimmed by 4 bases and J by 4 bases, leaving 14 bases between them. The CDR3 is CASSPRGQLYGYTF. The CDR3 bases are TGTGCCAGCAGCCCCCGAGGACAGCTCTATGGCTACACCTTC.

The rearrangement uses TRBV11-2 and TRBJ2-2, with D maybe TRBD2 (7 bases). The CDR3 extends over 18 amino acids. From germline, CDR1 is SGHAT and CDR2 FQNNGV. Trimming stripped 2 bases from V and 2 bases from J, with 18 bases between. CDR3 residues: CASSLPRGGGPNTGELFF. Here the CDR3 DNA reads TGTGCCAGCAGCTTACCCCGAGGCGGGGGCCCTAACACCGGGGAGCTGTTTTTT.

Only a few counts were recorded for this clonotype. CDR3 sequence (DNA): TGTGCCAGCAGCCCACGACTAGCGGGAGGATCAGATACGCAGTATTTT. This encodes CASSPRLAGGSDTQYF. The chain recombines TRBV3-1 with TRBJ2-3; 13 positions match TRBD2. The V gene's germline CDR1 is LGHDT and CDR2 YNNKEL (reference sequence). The trim removed 4 bases at V and 4 bases at J, leaving 5 bases unmatched. This CDR3 region has 16 residues.